Following are 16 T cell receptor beta chains from one sample sequenced in a study of blood T cell repertoires in COVID-19. Profiling relied on immunoSEQ multiplex PCR, and the TCRdb table lists in-frame clones only, not all of them. Of under 200,000 clones listed, around 80% are singletons. Specimen: PBMCs or T cells enriched from blood (not recorded which). All receptors derive from a woman between 45 and 65 years old who had recovered from COVID-19.

V gene TRBV11-3 combines with J gene TRBJ2-7; D may be TRBD2 (5 bases). With 2 bases removed from V and 6 bases from J, the gap between germline ends came to 23 bases. The CDR3 is made up of 17 amino acids. Germline V CDR1 and CDR2: SGHNT, YENEEA. The CDR3 here is CASSLPKLGRMICEQYF. The CDR3 coding sequence is TGTGCCAGCAGCTTACCGAAACTAGGACGGATGATCTGCGAGCAGTACTTC.

This clone was found once. The gene calls are TRBV9 and TRBJ1-4; D remains ambiguous. Germline V CDR1 and CDR2: SGDLS, YYNGEE. This CDR3 contains 13 residues. Trimming stripped 7 bases from V and 5 bases from J, with 12 bases between. CDR3 nucleotides: TGTGCCAGCGGCCGCTCGGGGAATGAAAAACTGTTTTTT. Amino acids: CASGRSGNEKLFF.

This clone was detected only a few times. This chain joins TRBV18 and TRBJ1-5, with D possibly matching TRBD1 (6 bases). The CDR3 sequence is 15 residues long. Trimming removed 2 bases at V and 5 bases at J, with 13 bases between. Germline V gives CDR1 KGHSH, CDR2 LQKENI. CDR3: CASSPGDTIYQPQHF. CDR3 in DNA: TGTGCCAGCTCACCAGGGGACACAATTTATCAGCCCCAGCATTTT.

The chain has TRBV18 and TRBJ2-5; D is possibly TRBD1 (5 bases). The CDR3 sequence is 15 residues long. Trimming removed 3 bases at V and 5 bases at J, with 16 bases between. CDR1 is KGHSH and CDR2 is LQKENI in the germline V gene. CDR3 nucleotide sequence: TGTGCCAGCTCACCTCAGGGTCTGGGGTATGAGACCCAGTACTTC. It yields the protein CASSPQGLGYETQYF.

V gene TRBV14 combines with J gene TRBJ2-2; tentatively, D is TRBD1 (5 bases). Germline V gene data show CDR1 as SGHDN and CDR2 as FVKESK. The CDR3 length is 13 residues. Trimming shortened V by 8 bases and J by 5 bases, and 12 bases separated the two germline ends. The CDR3 coding sequence is TGTGCCAGCGGATCTCAGGGAACCGGGGAGCTGTTTTTT. It encodes CASGSQGTGELFF.

This chain joins TRBV5-1 and TRBJ2-4; D remains unclear. This CDR3 is 14 amino acids long. CDR1 is SGHRS, CDR2 YFSETQ, per germline. V was pared by 1 base and J by 6 bases, with 11 bases between. In nucleotides, the CDR3 is TGCGCCAGCAGCTTGAATAGCCCTCCAAACATTCAGTACTTC. Protein sequence: CASSLNSPPNIQYF.

The chain combines TRBV5-4 with TRBJ1-3; unclear D gene. V was trimmed by 4 bases and J by 3 bases, leaving 14 bases between them. The CDR3 spans 15 residues. Germline CDR1 and CDR2: SGHNT and YYREEE (reference sequence). The CDR3 region has the DNA TGTGCCAGCAGCCAGCCGGGGAGGAGTGGAAACACCATATATTTT. This encodes CASSQPGRSGNTIYF.

The chain recombines TRBV2 with TRBJ2-5; 9 nucleotides line up with TRBD1. The V gene end was trimmed by 8 bases and the J gene end by 5 bases; junction bases not matched to a gene: 24. Germline loops: CDR1 SNHLY, CDR2 FYNNEI. CDR3 size: 19 residues. The CDR3 here is CASRRDPGQGGSHRETQYF. The CDR3 DNA follows: TGTGCCAGCCGACGGGATCCGGGACAGGGTGGATCCCACAGGGAGACCCAGTACTTC. The full variable domain, its missing parts supplied by reference TRBV2 and TRBJ2-5, is EPEVTQTPSHQVTQMGQEVILRCVPISNHLYFYWYRQILGQKVEFLVSFYNNEISEKSEIFDDQFSVERPDGSNFTLKIRSTKLEDSAMYFCASRRDPGQGGSHRETQYFGPGTRLLVL.

The gene calls are TRBV19 and TRBJ1-5, with D perhaps TRBD1 (5 bases). The germline V gene encodes CDR1 LNHDA and CDR2 SQIVND (reference sequence). This CDR3 contains 14 residues. V lost 7 bases and J 9 bases, leaving 19 bases between the germline ends. For the CDR3, the DNA is TGTGCCAGTACTACGGGGGGATGGGAGGGGCCCCAGCATTTT. It translates to CASTTGGWEGPQHF.

V gene TRBV27 combines with J gene TRBJ1-4, with D uncertain. Between the trimmed V and J ends, which lost 6 bases and 3 bases, there was a span of 11 bases. The germline V gene encodes CDR1 MNHEY and CDR2 SMNVEV (reference sequence). There are 14 residues in the CDR3. DNA for the CDR3: TGTGCCAGCAGGGTCTCAGTTTCTAATGAAAAACTGTTTTTT. As protein: CASRVSVSNEKLFF.

The chain links TRBV6-5 to TRBJ1-6; D is perhaps TRBD1 (6 bases). The CDR3 length is 15 residues. Trimming took 0 bases from V and 10 from J, leaving 13 bases between them. Per germline, CDR1 MNHEY and CDR2 SVGAGI. CDR3 in amino acids: CASSYSEGVWSPLHF. Written as DNA, the CDR3 is TGTGCCAGCAGTTACTCCGAGGGGGTTTGGTCACCCCTCCACTTT.

This chain connects TRBV9 to TRBJ2-6; 7 bases agree with TRBD1. The V gene end was trimmed by 4 bases and the J gene end by 2 bases; junction bases not matched to a gene: 6. Germline values: CDR1 SGDLS, CDR2 YYNGEE. The length of the CDR3 is 16 residues. The CDR3 bases are TGTGCCAGCAGCATGGGACAGACCGCTGGGGCCAACGTCCTGACTTTC. Encoded protein: CASSMGQTAGANVLTF.

This clone was seen a few times. The chain joins TRBV6-2 or TRBV6-3 to TRBJ2-5; 11 bases match TRBD1. With V trimmed by 4 bases and J by 5 bases, 6 bases remained unmatched. From germline, CDR1 is MNHEY and CDR2 SVGEGT. The CDR3 extends over 15 amino acids. For the CDR3, the DNA is TGTGCCAGCAGTTGGGGACAGGGGGGTCGGGAGACCCAGTACTTC. As protein: CASSWGQGGRETQYF.

The V and J genes are TRBV11-3 and TRBJ2-5; TRBD2 might be the D (7 bases). V was trimmed by 4 bases and J by 4 bases, leaving 16 bases between them. CDR1 and CDR2 from the germline V gene are SGHNT and YENEEA. The CDR3 contains 15 residues. The CDR3 here is CASSSTRGGGETQYF. In DNA, the CDR3 is TGTGCCAGCAGCTCCACCCGGGGAGGGGGAGAGACCCAGTACTTC.

The chain has TRBV5-1 and TRBJ2-3; 7 bases agree with TRBD1. Germline V gives CDR1 SGHRS, CDR2 YFSETQ. The CDR3 loop spans 16 amino acids. The V and J ends lost 0 bases and 1 base, in that order; junction bases with no gene match: 5. The CDR3 loop is CASSLALDRGTDTQYF. Written as DNA, the CDR3 is TGCGCCAGCAGCTTGGCCCTCGACAGGGGCACAGATACGCAGTATTTT.

J is TRBJ2-7 and V is TRBV28; D may be TRBD1 (6 bases). The CDR3 consists of 15 residues. Germline assignment: CDR1 MDHEN and CDR2 SYDVKM. V lost 9 bases and J lost 2, with 20 bases in between. The CDR3 is CASTPGHGATYEQYF. In DNA form, the CDR3 reads TGTGCCAGTACACCGGGACATGGGGCAACCTACGAGCAGTACTTC.